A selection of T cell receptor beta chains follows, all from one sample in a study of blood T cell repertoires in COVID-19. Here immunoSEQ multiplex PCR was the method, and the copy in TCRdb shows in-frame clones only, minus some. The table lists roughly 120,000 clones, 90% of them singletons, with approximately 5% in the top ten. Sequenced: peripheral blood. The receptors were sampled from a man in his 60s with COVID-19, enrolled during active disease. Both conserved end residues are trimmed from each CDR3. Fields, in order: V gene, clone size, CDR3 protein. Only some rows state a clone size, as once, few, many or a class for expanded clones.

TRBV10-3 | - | AISPRTGGAYEQY
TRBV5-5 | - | ASSLIGANYEQY
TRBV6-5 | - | ASSTRDSGNTIY
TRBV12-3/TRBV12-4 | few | ASSFPGGSEAF
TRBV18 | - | AGGQPNSPLH
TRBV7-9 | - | ASSLATGGRGYT
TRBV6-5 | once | ASSRENIQY
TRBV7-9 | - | ASSSRDRARAEAF
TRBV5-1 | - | ASSRTSGAGEQF
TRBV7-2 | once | ASTHQGAGGTETQY
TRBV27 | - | ASSPTSGRARETQY
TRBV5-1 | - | ASSHLGPRQPSNTGELF
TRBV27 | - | ASSWRGTTEAF
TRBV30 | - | AWSADRGGTGELF
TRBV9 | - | ASSVEGGSSYNEQF
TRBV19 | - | ASSSYRERNSPLH
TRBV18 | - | ASSTVTTGGNYGYT
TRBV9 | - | ASSVAGFTNQPQH
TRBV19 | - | ASRGTGAMGSNQPQH
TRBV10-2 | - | ASSEPGYVPGELF
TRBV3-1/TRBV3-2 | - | ASSQEAAPGANVLT
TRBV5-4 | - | ASSQTSGGGNEQF
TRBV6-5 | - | ASRRGQGNEQF
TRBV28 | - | ASSQTGGIQPQH
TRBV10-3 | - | AISEWGGPNSPLH
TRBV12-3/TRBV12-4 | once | ASSLSYGYT
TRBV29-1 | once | SARTGSEAF
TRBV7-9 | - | ASSLSVSHNTEAF
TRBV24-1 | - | ATSLAGAYNEQF
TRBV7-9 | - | ASSLETAHFDYGYT
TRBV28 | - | ASSLTGQGSYEQY
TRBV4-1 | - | ASSQDLKDSSYEQY
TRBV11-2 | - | ASSLNRGSGNTIY
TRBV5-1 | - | ASSLTGVDYGYT
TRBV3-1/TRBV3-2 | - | ASSAWDTYTGELF
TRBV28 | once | ASRSTDNEQF
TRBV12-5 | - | ASGLAGADSRDYRETQY
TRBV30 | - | AWSGAWGLAGGPGEQF
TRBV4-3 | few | ASSQAGQGNSPLH
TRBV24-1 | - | ATSDSGASRESGANVLT
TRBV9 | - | ASSGLRGHNEQF
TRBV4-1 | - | ASSQDAGYTQY